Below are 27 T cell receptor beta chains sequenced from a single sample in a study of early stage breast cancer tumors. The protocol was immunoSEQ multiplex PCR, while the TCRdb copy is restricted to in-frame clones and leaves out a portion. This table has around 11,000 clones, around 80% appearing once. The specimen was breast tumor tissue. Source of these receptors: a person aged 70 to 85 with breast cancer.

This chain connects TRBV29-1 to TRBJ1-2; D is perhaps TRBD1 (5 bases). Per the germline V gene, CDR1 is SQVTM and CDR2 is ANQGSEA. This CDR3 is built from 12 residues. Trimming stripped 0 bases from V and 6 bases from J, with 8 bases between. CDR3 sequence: CSVEEWGDGYTF. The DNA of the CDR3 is TGCAGCGTTGAAGAATGGGGGGATGGCTACACCTTC.

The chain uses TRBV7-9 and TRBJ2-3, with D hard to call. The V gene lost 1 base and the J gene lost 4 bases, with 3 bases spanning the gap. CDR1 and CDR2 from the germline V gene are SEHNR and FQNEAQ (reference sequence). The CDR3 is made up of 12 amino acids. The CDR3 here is CASSLVADTQYF. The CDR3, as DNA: TGTGCCAGCAGCTTAGTAGCAGATACGCAGTATTTT.

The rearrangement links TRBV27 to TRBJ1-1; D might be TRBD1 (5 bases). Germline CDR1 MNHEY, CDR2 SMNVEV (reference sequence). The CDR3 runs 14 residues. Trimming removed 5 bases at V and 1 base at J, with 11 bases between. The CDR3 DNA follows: TGTGCCAGCAGTCCCGGACACCAGAACACTGAAGCTTTCTTT. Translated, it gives CASSPGHQNTEAFF.

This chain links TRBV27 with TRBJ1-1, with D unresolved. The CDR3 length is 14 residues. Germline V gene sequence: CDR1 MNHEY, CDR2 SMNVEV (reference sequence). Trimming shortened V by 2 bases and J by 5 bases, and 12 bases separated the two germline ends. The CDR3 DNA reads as TGTGCCAGCAGTTTACGTAGGGAGCGTACTGAAGCTTTCTTT. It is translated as CASSLRRERTEAFF.

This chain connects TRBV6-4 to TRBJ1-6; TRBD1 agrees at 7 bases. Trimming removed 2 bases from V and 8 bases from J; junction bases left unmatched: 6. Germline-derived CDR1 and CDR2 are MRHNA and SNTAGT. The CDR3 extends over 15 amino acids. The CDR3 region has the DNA TGTGCCAGCAGTGACCAGGGGGGTTGGGATTCACCCCTCCACTTT. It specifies CASSDQGGWDSPLHF.

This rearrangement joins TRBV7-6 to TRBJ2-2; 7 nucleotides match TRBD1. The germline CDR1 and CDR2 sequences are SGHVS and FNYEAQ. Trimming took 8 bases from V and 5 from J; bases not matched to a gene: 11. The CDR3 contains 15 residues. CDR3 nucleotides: TGTGCCAGCGGCCCATCGACAGGGTCTACCGGGGAGCTGTTTTTT. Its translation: CASGPSTGSTGELFF.

CDR3 sequence: CASSPGQGNQPQHF. The CDR3 DNA sequence: TGTGCCAGCTCACCCGGACAGGGGAATCAGCCCCAGCATTTT. This chain joins TRBV18 and TRBJ1-5; 9 bases fit TRBD1. CDR3 length: 14 amino acids. Trimming at V came to 3 bases and at J to 4 bases, leaving 1 base not matched to a gene. Germline V gene sequence: CDR1 KGHSH, CDR2 LQKENI.

CDR3 in amino acids: CAWSLKTGGGSPLHF. CDR3 nucleotide sequence: TGTGCCTGGAGTTTAAAGACAGGGGGCGGTTCACCCCTCCACTTT. This chain links TRBV30 with TRBJ1-6; 10 bases are a match to TRBD1. The germline gives CDR1 GTSNPN, CDR2 SVGIG (reference sequence). The trim removed 2 bases at V and 9 bases at J, leaving 7 bases unmatched. The CDR3 loop spans 15 amino acids.

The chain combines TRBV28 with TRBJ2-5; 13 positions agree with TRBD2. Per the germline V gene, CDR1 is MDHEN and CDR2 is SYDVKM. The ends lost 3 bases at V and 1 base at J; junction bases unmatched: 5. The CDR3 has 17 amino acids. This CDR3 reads CASSFFGLAGAQETQYF. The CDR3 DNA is TGTGCCAGCAGTTTCTTTGGACTAGCGGGAGCCCAAGAGACCCAGTACTTC.

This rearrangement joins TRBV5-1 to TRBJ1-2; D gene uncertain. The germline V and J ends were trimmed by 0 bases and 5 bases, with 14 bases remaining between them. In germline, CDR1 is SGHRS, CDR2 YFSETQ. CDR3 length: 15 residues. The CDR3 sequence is CASSLAPGREYGYTF. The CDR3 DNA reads TGCGCCAGCAGCTTGGCCCCAGGAAGGGAGTATGGCTACACCTTC. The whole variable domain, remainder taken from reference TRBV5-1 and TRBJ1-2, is KAGVTQTPRYLIKTRGQQVTLSCSPISGHRSVSWYQQTPGQGLQFLFEYFSETQRNKGNFPGRFSGRQFSNSRSEMNVSTLELGDSALYLCASSLAPGREYGYTFGSGTRLTVV.

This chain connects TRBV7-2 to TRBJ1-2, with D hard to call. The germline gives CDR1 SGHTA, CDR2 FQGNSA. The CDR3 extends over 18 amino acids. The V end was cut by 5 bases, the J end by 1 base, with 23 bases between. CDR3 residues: CASSRFPPQGGLNYGYTF. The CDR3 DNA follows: TGTGCCAGCAGCCGATTTCCCCCCCAAGGCGGTCTTAACTATGGCTACACCTTC.

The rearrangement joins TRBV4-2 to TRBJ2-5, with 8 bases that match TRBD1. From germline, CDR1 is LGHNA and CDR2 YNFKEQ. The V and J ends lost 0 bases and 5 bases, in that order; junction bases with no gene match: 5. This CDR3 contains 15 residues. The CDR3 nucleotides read TGTGCCAGCAGCCAAGATACTAGACAGGGGGAGACCCAGTACTTC. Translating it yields CASSQDTRQGETQYF.

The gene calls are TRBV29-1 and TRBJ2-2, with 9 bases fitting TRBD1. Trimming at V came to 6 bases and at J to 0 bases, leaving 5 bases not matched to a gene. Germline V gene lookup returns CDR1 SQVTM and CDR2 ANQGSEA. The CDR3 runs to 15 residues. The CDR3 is CSVGQGSPNTGELFF. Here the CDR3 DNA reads TGCAGCGTGGGACAGGGAAGTCCGAACACCGGGGAGCTGTTTTTT.

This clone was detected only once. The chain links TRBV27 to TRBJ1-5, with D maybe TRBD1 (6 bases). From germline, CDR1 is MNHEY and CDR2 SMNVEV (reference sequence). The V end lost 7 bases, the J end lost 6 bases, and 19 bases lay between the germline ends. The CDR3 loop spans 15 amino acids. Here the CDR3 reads CASKRVAGGSQPQHF. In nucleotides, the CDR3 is TGTGCCAGCAAAAGGGTGGCGGGGGGCAGTCAGCCCCAGCATTTT.

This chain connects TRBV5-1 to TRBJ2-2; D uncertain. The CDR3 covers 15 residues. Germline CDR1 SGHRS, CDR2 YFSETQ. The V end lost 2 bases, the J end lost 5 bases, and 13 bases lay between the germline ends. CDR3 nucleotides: TGCGCCAGCAGCTTCTTTGGAGCTGGAACCGGGGAGCTGTTTTTT. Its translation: CASSFFGAGTGELFF. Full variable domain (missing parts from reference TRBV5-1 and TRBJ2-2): KAGVTQTPRYLIKTRGQQVTLSCSPISGHRSVSWYQQTPGQGLQFLFEYFSETQRNKGNFPGRFSGRQFSNSRSEMNVSTLELGDSALYLCASSFFGAGTGELFFGEGSRLTVL.

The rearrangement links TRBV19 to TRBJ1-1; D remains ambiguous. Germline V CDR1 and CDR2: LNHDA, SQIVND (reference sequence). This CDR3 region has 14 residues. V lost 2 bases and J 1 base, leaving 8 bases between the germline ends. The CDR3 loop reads CASSIRRENTEAFF. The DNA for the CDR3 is TGTGCCAGTAGTATAAGGAGGGAGAACACTGAAGCTTTCTTT.

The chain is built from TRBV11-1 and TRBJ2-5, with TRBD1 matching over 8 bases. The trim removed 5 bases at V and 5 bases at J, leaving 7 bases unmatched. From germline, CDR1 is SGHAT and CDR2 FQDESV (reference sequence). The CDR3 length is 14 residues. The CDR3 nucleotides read TGTGCCAGCAGCCTACAGGGGGTCCGGGAGACCCAGTACTTC. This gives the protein CASSLQGVRETQYF.

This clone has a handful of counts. The CDR3 reads CASHYGGSGDYGYTF. CDR3 DNA: TGTGCCAGCCACTACGGGGGTTCCGGAGACTATGGCTACACCTTC. The chain carries TRBV6-5 and TRBJ1-2; possibly TRBD1 for D (5 bases). This CDR3 is built from 15 residues. CDR1 is MNHEY, CDR2 SVGAGI, per germline. V was shortened by 8 bases and J by 3 bases, with 19 bases between the two germline ends.

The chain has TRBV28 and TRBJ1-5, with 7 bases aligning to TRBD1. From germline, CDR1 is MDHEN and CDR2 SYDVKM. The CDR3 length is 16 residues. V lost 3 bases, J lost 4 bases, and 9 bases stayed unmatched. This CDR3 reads CASSFRQGRGNQPQHF. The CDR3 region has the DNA TGTGCCAGCAGTTTCCGACAGGGAAGGGGTAATCAGCCCCAGCATTTT.

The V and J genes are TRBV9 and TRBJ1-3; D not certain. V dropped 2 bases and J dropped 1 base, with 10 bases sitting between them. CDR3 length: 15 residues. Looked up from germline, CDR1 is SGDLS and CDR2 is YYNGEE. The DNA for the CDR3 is TGTGCCAGCAGCGTCGCGGGCCCTTCTGGAAACACCATATATTTT. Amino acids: CASSVAGPSGNTIYF. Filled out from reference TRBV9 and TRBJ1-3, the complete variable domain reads DSGVTQTPKHLITATGQRVTLRCSPRSGDLSVYWYQQSLDQGLQFLIQYYNGEERAKGNILERFSAQQFPDLHSELNLSSLELGDSALYFCASSVAGPSGNTIYFGEGSWLTVV.

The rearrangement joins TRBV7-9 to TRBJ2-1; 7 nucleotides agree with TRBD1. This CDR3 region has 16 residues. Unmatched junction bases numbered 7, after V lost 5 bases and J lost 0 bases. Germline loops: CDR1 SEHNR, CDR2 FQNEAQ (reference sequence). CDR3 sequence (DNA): TGTGCCAGCAGCGGACGACAGGGTAGCTCCTACAATGAGCAGTTCTTC. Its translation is CASSGRQGSSYNEQFF.

CDR3 nucleotide sequence: TGCGCCAGCAGCGTGCTTGGCGGTATTTCCTACAATGAGCAGTTCTTC. Its protein is CASSVLGGISYNEQFF. The chain recombines TRBV5-1 with TRBJ2-1; D not resolved. The V gene lost 4 bases and the J gene lost 1 base, with 15 bases spanning the gap. The V gene's germline CDR1 is SGHRS and CDR2 YFSETQ. The CDR3 has 16 amino acids.

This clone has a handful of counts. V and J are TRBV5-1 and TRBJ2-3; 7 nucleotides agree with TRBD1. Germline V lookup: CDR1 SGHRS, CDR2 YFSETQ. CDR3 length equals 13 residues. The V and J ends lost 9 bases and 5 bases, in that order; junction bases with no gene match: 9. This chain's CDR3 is CATSTGSGDTQYF. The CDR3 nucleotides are TGCGCCACTTCGACAGGGTCGGGAGATACGCAGTATTTT.

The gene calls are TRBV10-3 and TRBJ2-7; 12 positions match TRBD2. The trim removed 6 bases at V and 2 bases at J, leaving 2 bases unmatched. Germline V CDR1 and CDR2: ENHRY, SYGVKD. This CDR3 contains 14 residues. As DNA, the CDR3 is TGTGCCATCAGACTAGCGGGGGGAACCTACGAGCAGTACTTC. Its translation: CAIRLAGGTYEQYF.

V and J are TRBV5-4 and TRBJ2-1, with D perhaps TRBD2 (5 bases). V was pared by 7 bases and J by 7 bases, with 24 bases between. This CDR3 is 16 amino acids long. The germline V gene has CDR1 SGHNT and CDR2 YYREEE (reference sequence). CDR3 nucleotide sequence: TGTGCCAGCTCTCGTGGGAGCTCGGTGCCCGGAAATGAGCAGTTCTTC. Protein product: CASSRGSSVPGNEQFF.

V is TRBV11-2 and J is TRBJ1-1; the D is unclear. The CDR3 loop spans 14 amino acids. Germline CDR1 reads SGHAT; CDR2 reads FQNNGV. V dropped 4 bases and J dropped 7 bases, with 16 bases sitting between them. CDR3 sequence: CASSYRPQEGEAFF. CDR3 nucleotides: TGTGCCAGCAGCTACAGACCCCAGGAGGGTGAAGCTTTCTTT.

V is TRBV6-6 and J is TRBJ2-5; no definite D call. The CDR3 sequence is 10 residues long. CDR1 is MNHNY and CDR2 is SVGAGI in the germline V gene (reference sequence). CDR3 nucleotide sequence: TGTGCTTCTAGGCAAGAGACCCAGTACTTC. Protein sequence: CASRQETQYF.